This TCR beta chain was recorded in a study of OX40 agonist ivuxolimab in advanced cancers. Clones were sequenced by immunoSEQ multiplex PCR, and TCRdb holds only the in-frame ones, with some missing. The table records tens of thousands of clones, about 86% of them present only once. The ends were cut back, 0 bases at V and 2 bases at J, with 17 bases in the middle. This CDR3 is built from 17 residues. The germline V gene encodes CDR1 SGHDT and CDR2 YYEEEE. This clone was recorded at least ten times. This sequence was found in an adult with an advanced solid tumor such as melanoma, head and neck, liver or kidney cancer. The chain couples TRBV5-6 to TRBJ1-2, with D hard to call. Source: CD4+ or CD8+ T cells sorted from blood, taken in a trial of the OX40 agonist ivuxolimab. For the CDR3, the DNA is TGTGCCAGCAGCTTGGCAAGGTGGCGGTATGCGAACTATGGCTACACCTTC. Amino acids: CASSLARWRYANYGYTF.